Sequencing of this TCR beta chain was carried out in a study of T cell responses to AZD1222 COVID-19 vaccine. The V segment lost 8 bases and the J segment 5 bases; nucleotides outside the gene matches: 12. The CDR3 is 14 residues long. CDR1 MNHEY and CDR2 SVGAGI come from the germline V gene. The method was immunoSEQ multiplex PCR; TCRdb's version includes in-frame clones alone and lacks a portion of them. The sample has 110,000 to 150,000 clones, roughly nine tenths seen once; the top ten hold about 1.5%. The sample here was peripheral blood, taken on day 0 of AZD1222 vaccination. This TCR derives from an adult in good health. The chain links TRBV6-5 to TRBJ2-7; 7 nucleotides agree with TRBD1. In DNA form, the CDR3 reads TGTGCCAGCGCAGGGACAGCCCTGACCGACGAGCAGTACTTC. Residues: CASAGTALTDEQYF.